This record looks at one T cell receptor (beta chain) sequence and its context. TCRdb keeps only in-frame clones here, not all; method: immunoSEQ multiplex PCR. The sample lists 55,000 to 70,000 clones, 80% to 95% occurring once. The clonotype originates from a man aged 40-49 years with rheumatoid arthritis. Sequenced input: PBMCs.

The CDR3 is CASSRRRESGYTF. The CDR3 nucleotides are TGTGCCAGCAGTCGCCGGAGGGAAAGTGGCTACACCTTC. The chain is built from TRBV6-5 and TRBJ1-2; no clear D gene. Germline values: CDR1 MNHEY, CDR2 SVGAGI. V lost 5 bases and J lost 7, with 14 bases in between. This CDR3 region has 13 residues.